A single sample gave rise to the 11 T cell receptor beta chains below, sequenced in a study of T cell responses to AZD1222 COVID-19 vaccine. Assay: immunoSEQ multiplex PCR; the TCRdb copy retains only in-frame clones and omits some. The repertoire holds 150,000 to 200,000 clones, with 85% to 90% as singletons. Here the sequenced sample was peripheral blood, taken 28 days after the second AZD1222 dose. All receptors come from an adult who received the AZD1222 COVID-19 vaccine.

V and J are TRBV6-5 and TRBJ1-1; TRBD1 might be the D (6 bases). The length of the CDR3 is 13 residues. Germline V gene lookup returns CDR1 MNHEY and CDR2 SVGAGI. V was shortened by 6 bases and J by 8 bases, with 16 bases between the two germline ends. The CDR3 DNA is TGTGCCAGCAGCCTTCCACAGGGAGGGGAAGCTTTCTTT. Its protein product is CASSLPQGGEAFF.

The chain couples TRBV30 to TRBJ1-1; 10 positions match TRBD1. Trimming removed 6 bases from V and 0 bases from J; junction bases left unmatched: 4. This CDR3 comprises 14 residues. Germline CDR1 reads GTSNPN; CDR2 reads SVGIG (reference sequence). The CDR3 reads CACGTGVMNTEAFF. The CDR3 nucleotides read TGTGCCTGTGGGACAGGGGTTATGAACACTGAAGCTTTCTTT. Full variable domain (missing parts from reference TRBV30 and TRBJ1-1): SQTIHQWPATLVQPVGSPLSLECTVEGTSNPNLYWYRQAAGRGLQLLFYSVGIGQISSEVPQNLSASRPQDRQFILSSKKLLLSDSGFYLCACGTGVMNTEAFFGQGTRLTVV.

CDR3 DNA sequence: TGTGCCAGCAGCTTACGGACAGGGGGCCTCGCTGAAGCTTTCTTT. Protein: CASSLRTGGLAEAFF. This chain uses TRBV7-6 with TRBJ1-1; 11 positions match TRBD1. Per germline, CDR1 SGHVS and CDR2 FNYEAQ. There are 15 residues in the CDR3. With 2 bases clipped from V and 6 bases from J, the junction kept 5 bases outside the gene matches.

V usage is TRBV7-2 and J usage is TRBJ2-4; 7 nucleotides match TRBD1. In germline, CDR1 is SGHTA, CDR2 FQGNSA. The CDR3 is 13 amino acids. V gave up 4 bases and J gave up 7 bases; unmatched junction bases: 4. The CDR3 nucleotides read TGTGCCAGCAGCTCGACAGGGTCGAACATTCAGTACTTC. This sequence encodes CASSSTGSNIQYF.

The chain couples TRBV30 to TRBJ2-5, with D possibly being TRBD1 (5 bases). The ends were cut back, 6 bases at V and 9 bases at J, with 14 bases in the middle. The CDR3 extends over 11 amino acids. Germline values: CDR1 GTSNPN, CDR2 SVGIG (reference sequence). The CDR3 DNA sequence: TGTGCCTGTTCCAGGGCCCAGGCCCAGTACTTC. Protein: CACSRAQAQYF.

Written as DNA, the CDR3 is TGTGCCAGCAGCTTTAGACAGAACACTGAAGCTTTCTTT. Translating gives CASSFRQNTEAFF. The chain links TRBV7-2 to TRBJ1-1; D ambiguous. This CDR3 has 13 amino acids. V lost 3 bases and J 1 base, leaving 6 bases between the germline ends. From germline, CDR1 is SGHTA and CDR2 FQGNSA.

The rearrangement uses TRBV5-4 and TRBJ2-7, with 8 positions matching TRBD2. Germline trimming cut 4 bases from V and 1 base from J; bases unmatched to any gene: 1. The CDR3 covers 13 residues. Per germline, CDR1 SGHNT and CDR2 YYREEE (reference sequence). CDR3 in amino acids: CASSPSGSYEQYF. The CDR3 coding sequence is TGTGCCAGCAGCCCTAGCGGGTCCTACGAGCAGTACTTC.

The J gene is TRBJ2-2, the V gene TRBV5-1; a weak D match, TRBD1 (5 bases). From germline, CDR1 is SGHRS and CDR2 YFSETQ. This CDR3 contains 15 residues. The V gene lost 4 bases and the J gene lost 1 base, with 11 bases spanning the gap. CDR3 DNA: TGCGCCAGCAGCCGTGTAACAGGGAACACCGGGGAGCTGTTTTTT. Translated, it gives CASSRVTGNTGELFF.

This clone was detected only a few times. This sequence joins TRBV9 and TRBJ2-1; 7 nucleotides line up with TRBD2. This CDR3 comprises 15 residues. J lost 8 bases, V lost 4 bases, and 12 bases had no gene match. In germline, CDR1 is SGDLS, CDR2 YYNGEE. The CDR3 loop is CASSPLGLDGYEQFF. CDR3 nucleotides: TGTGCCAGCAGCCCCCTAGGACTAGACGGCTATGAGCAGTTCTTC. The full variable domain, in which reference TRBV9 and TRBJ2-1 provide the parts outside the CDR3, is DSGVTQTPKHLITATGQRVTLRCSPRSGDLSVYWYQQSLDQGLQFLIQYYNGEERAKGNILERFSAQQFPDLHSELNLSSLELGDSALYFCASSPLGLDGYEQFFGPGTRLTVL.

Only one count was recorded for this clone. The J gene is TRBJ2-2, the V gene TRBV29-1; D perhaps matches TRBD1 (6 bases). V dropped 7 bases and J dropped 0 bases, with 12 bases sitting between them. The CDR3 length is 14 residues. Germline CDR1 is SQVTM and CDR2 is ANQGSEA. CDR3 in DNA: TGCAGCGCCGGGACACCCGCGAACACCGGGGAGCTGTTTTTT. Encoded protein: CSAGTPANTGELFF.

The CDR3 nucleotides are TGTGCCAGCAGCTTAAACAGGGGGGGTCAGCCCCAGCATTTT. Its translation is CASSLNRGGQPQHF. The rearrangement links TRBV5-6 to TRBJ1-5, with 8 bases that match TRBD1. CDR3 length equals 14 residues. Germline CDR1 SGHDT, CDR2 YYEEEE. J gave up 6 bases and V 2 bases, and 4 bases lay outside the gene matches. The entire variable domain, with the rest obtained from reference TRBV5-6 and TRBJ1-5, is as follows: DAGVTQSPTHLIKTRGQQVTLRCSPKSGHDTVSWYQQALGQGPQFIFQYYEEEERQRGNFPDRFSGHQFPNYSSELNVNALLLGDSALYLCASSLNRGGQPQHFGDGTRLSIL.